This T cell receptor beta chain emerged from a study of cytomegalovirus exposure and HLA in healthy donors. V gave up 3 bases and J gave up 8 bases, with 14 bases separating them. The CDR3 length is 14 residues. Germline V CDR1 and CDR2: SEHNR, FQNEAQ (reference sequence). 13 Jbeta primers and 60 Vbeta primers were used for the PCR. Profiling relied on immunoSEQ multiplex PCR, and the TCRdb table lists in-frame clones only, not all of them. This table holds around 150,000 clones, roughly 80% found once. The clonotype was recovered from a male donor in good health and CMV-seronegative. Sequences were obtained from PBMCs. This chain joins TRBV7-9 and TRBJ2-1, with D possibly TRBD2 on 6 matching bases. The CDR3 here is CASSFAGSWDEQFF. DNA for the CDR3: TGTGCCAGCAGCTTCGCGGGATCTTGGGATGAGCAGTTCTTC. Based on the CDR3 plus reference TRBV7-9 and TRBJ2-1, the full variable domain is DTGVSQNPRHKITKRGQNVTFRCDPISEHNRLYWYRQTLGQGPEFLTYFQNEAQLEKSRLLSDRFSAERPKGSFSTLEIQRTEQGDSAMYLCASSFAGSWDEQFFGPGTRLTVL.